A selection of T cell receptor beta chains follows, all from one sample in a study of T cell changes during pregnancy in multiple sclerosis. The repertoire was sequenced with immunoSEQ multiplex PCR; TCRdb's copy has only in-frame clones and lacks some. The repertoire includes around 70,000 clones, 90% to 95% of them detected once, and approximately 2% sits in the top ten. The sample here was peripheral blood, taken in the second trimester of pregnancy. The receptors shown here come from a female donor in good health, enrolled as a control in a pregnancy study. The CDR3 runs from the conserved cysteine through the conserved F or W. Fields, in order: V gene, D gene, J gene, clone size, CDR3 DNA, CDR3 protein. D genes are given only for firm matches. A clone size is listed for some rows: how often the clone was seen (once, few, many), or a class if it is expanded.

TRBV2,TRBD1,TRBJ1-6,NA,TGTGCCAGGAACAGGGGTAGGAATTCACCCCTCCACTTT,CARNRGRNSPLHF
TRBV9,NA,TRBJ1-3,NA,TGTGCCAGCAGCGTAGTGTCCTCGGGGACTTTTGGAAACACCATATATTTT,CASSVVSSGTFGNTIYF
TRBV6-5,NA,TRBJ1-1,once,TGTGCCAGCACGGGGGGCCCGAACACTGAAGCTTTCTTT,CASTGGPNTEAFF
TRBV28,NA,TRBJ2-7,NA,TGTGCCAGCAGTTTATGGGCGGGTGGCGAGCAGTACTTC,CASSLWAGGEQYF
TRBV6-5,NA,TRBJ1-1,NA,TGTGCCAGCAGCCTACAGGTCAACACTGAAGCTTTCTTT,CASSLQVNTEAFF
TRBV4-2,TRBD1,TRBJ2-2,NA,TGTGCCAGCGGAGACAGGGGGCGAAACACCGGGGAGCTGTTTTTT,CASGDRGRNTGELFF
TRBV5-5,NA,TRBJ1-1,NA,TGTGCCAGCACCCGTCATGGGGGGGCGCTGAACACTGAAGCTTTCTTT,CASTRHGGALNTEAFF
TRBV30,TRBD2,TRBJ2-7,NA,TGTGCCTGGAGCCCTGGGGGGGGCTACGAGCAGTACTTC,CAWSPGGGYEQYF
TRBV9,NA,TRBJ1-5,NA,TGTGCCAGCAGCGTGGCGGATTGGCAGCCCCAGCATTTT,CASSVADWQPQHF
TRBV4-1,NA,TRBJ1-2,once,TGCGCCAGCAGCCAAGATGAGGGTCGAGGCTATGGCTACACCTTC,CASSQDEGRGYGYTF
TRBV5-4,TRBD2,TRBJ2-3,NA,TGTGCCAGCAGCCCGGACCTAGCGGGGGTCACAGATACGCAGTATTTT,CASSPDLAGVTDTQYF
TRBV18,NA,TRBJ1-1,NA,TGTGCCAGCTCACCACTCGAAGGGGGCACTGAAGCTTTCTTT,CASSPLEGGTEAFF
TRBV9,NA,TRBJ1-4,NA,TGTGCCAGCAGGGGGGGTGATGAAAAACTGTTTTTT,CASRGGDEKLFF
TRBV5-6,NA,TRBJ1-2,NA,TGTGCCAGCAGCTTGTCAGGGCCCGGCTACACCTTC,CASSLSGPGYTF
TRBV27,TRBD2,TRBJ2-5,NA,TGTGCCAGCAGTTTAGGGACTAAAGAGACCCAGTACTTC,CASSLGTKETQYF
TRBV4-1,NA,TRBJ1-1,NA,TGCGCCAGCAGCCAAGTTACAGTGAACACTGAAGCTTTCTTT,CASSQVTVNTEAFF
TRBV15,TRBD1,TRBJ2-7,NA,TGTGCCACCAGCTCGACAGGGAGCTCCTACGAGCAGTACTTC,CATSSTGSSYEQYF
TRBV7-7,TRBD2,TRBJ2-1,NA,TGTGCTAGCAGCTTAGGGGTAGCGGGGGGAGAGCAGTTCTTC,CASSLGVAGGEQFF
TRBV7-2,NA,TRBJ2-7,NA,TGTGCCAGCAGCTTACGACAGGTAACCTACGAGCAGTACTTC,CASSLRQVTYEQYF
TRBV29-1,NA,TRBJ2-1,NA,TGCAGCGTTGAGCGGATGATCCCCTACAATGAGCAGTTCTTC,CSVERMIPYNEQFF
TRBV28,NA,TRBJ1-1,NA,TGTGCCAGCAGTCTCCCCGGTCTTTTGAACACTGAAGCTTTCTTT,CASSLPGLLNTEAFF
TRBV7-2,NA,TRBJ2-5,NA,TGTGCCAGCAGCTTAGATCCCCAACAAGAGACCCAGTACTTC,CASSLDPQQETQYF
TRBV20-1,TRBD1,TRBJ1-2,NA,TGCAGTGCTGGACAGGGCTATGGCTACACCTTC,CSAGQGYGYTF
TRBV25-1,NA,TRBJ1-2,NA,TGTGCCAGCAGTGAACTCCTATATGGCTACACCTTC,CASSELLYGYTF
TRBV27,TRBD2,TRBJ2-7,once,TGTGCCAGCGGAACGGGGGGGTACGAGCAGTACTTC,CASGTGGYEQYF
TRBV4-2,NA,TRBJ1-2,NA,TGTGCCAGCAGCCAAGAAGGGGCAGGGAACCTCGACTATGGCTACACCTTC,CASSQEGAGNLDYGYTF
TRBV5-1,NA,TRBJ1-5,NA,TGCGCCAGCAGCTTGGGGGGGGTTAGCAATCAGCCCCAGCATTTT,CASSLGGVSNQPQHF
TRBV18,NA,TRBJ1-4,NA,TGTGCCAGCTCACCGGGCACAACTAATGAAAAACTGTTTTTT,CASSPGTTNEKLFF
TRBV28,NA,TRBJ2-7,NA,TGTGCCAGCAGTTTAAAAGGGGAACGCTACGAGCAGTACTTC,CASSLKGERYEQYF
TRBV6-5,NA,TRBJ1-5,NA,TGTGCCAGCAGTCCCAGGGGAGATAGCAATCAGCCCCAGCATTTT,CASSPRGDSNQPQHF
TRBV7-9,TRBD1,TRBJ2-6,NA,TGTGCCAGCAGCCGACCGGGACAGGGGGCGCGAGGGGCCAACGTCCTGACTTTC,CASSRPGQGARGANVLTF
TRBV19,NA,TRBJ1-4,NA,TGTGCCAGTAGTAGGCAGGGTGGAGCCTCCACTAATGAAAAACTGTTTTTT,CASSRQGGASTNEKLFF
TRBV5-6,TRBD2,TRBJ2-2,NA,TGTGCCAGCAGCTTCTCTCTAGCGGGGGCCGGGGAGCTGTTTTTT,CASSFSLAGAGELFF
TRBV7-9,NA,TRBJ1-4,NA,TGTGCCAGCAGCTTTGATAGTGAAAAACTGTTTTTT,CASSFDSEKLFF
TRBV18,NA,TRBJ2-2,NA,TGTGCCAGCTCATTCTTATCGGGGGAGCTGTTTTTT,CASSFLSGELFF
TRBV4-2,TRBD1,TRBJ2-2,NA,TGTGCCAGCAGCCAAGTAGGTGCGGGACAGGGTCCCGGGGAGCTGTTTTTT,CASSQVGAGQGPGELFF
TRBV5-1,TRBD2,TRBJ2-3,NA,TGCGCCAGCAGCTTGCAAGCGGGGGGCACAGATACGCAGTATTTT,CASSLQAGGTDTQYF
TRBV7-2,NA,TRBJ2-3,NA,TGTGCCAGCACCCCTGGTGGGGGCTCTCCCACAGATACGCAGTATTTT,CASTPGGGSPTDTQYF